This T cell receptor beta chain was sequenced during a study of shared clonotypes between healthy human individuals. Study-wide context: For every donor, three CD4 naive, three CD4 memory, two CD8 naive and one CD8 memory plates were used. Study-wide points: Shared clonotypes: approximately 4.5% naive CD4, about 4% naive CD8, under 2.5% memory CD4, roughly 0.4% memory CD8. Read depth was anticipated to influence clonotype sharing among donors.

This clone was counted many times. Its antigen is still unknown. Other DNA variants within this sample encode the same CDR3. Clones were read by immunoSEQ multiplex PCR, and TCRdb kept only the in-frame ones, dropping some. Of about 1.1 million clones in the sample, roughly 77% were seen once. The CDR3 consists of 13 residues. In germline, CDR1 is MRHNA, CDR2 SNTAGT. V shed 5 bases and J shed 1 base, with 8 bases lying between them. This clonotype originated in a man aged 18 to 30 in good health. Some clones in this sample may be carry-over from other donors' samples. Specimen: memory CD4+ T cells from PBMCs. Subset meaning: CD45RA-negative fraction. The chain uses TRBV6-4 and TRBJ1-1; no clear D. The CDR3 DNA follows: TGTGCCAGCAGTCCCACAGAGAACACTGAAGCTTTCTTT. Protein: CASSPTENTEAFF.